Listed below are T cell receptor beta chains from one sample, sequenced in a study of blood T cell repertoires in COVID-19. Here immunoSEQ multiplex PCR was the method, and the copy in TCRdb shows in-frame clones only, minus some. The table includes fewer than 500,000 clones, approximately 90% detected once. The sequencing input was PBMCs or T cells enriched from blood (not recorded which). The receptors here all came from a woman aged 18-29 years who had recovered from COVID-19. Both conserved end residues are part of each CDR3. The order of the fields is D gene, J gene, CDR3 length, V gene, CDR3 protein, CDR3 DNA. D genes are given only for firm matches.

>.|TRBJ2-5|13|TRBV5-1
CASSLAGVGTQYF
TGCGCCAGCAGCTTGGCAGGGGTTGGGACCCAGTACTTC
>TRBD2|TRBJ2-2|15|TRBV6-5
CANGLAGANTGELFF
TGTGCCAACGGACTAGCGGGGGCGAACACCGGGGAGCTGTTTTTT
>TRBD1|TRBJ1-5|17|TRBV6-1
CASSGWTGKEVGGSQHF
TGTGCCAGCAGTGGCTGGACAGGGAAGGAGGTCGGAGGGTCCCAGCATTTT
>.|TRBJ1-5|14|TRBV24-1
CATSDYRSNQPQHF
TGTGCCACCAGTGATTACAGGAGCAATCAGCCCCAGCATTTT
>.|TRBJ2-1|12|TRBV10-1
CASSEQYGEQFF
TGCGCCAGCAGTGAACAGTACGGTGAGCAGTTCTTC
>.|TRBJ2-7|15|TRBV5-1
CASSLDGREDHEQYF
TGCGCCAGCAGCTTGGATGGCAGGGAGGACCACGAGCAGTACTTC
>.|TRBJ2-3|13|TRBV7-8
CASSRAGTDTQYF
TGTGCCAGCAGCCGGGCCGGCACAGATACGCAGTATTTT
>.|TRBJ1-4|14|TRBV5-5
CASSLVAGEEKLFF
TGTGCCAGCAGCTTGGTTGCAGGGGAAGAAAAACTGTTTTTT
>TRBD2|TRBJ2-7|16|TRBV4-2
CASSQDRSGEIYEQYF
TGTGCCAGCAGCCAAGATCGAAGCGGGGAGATCTACGAGCAGTACTTC
>TRBD1|TRBJ1-2|14|TRBV6-5
CASTMGQGLIRYTF
TGTGCCAGCACTATGGGACAGGGCTTAATTCGCTACACCTTC
>TRBD2|TRBJ2-1|18|TRBV5-1
CASSPRGTSGGTWYEQFF
TGCGCCAGCAGCCCACGGGGGACTAGCGGGGGGACCTGGTATGAGCAGTTCTTC